This T cell receptor (beta chain) stems from a study of T-cell memory formation after mild COVID-19 (dated by TCRdb to the early 2020s). Some background on the complete study: TCR sequence clusters from the two donors were largely donor specific. In a couple of donors, T-cell clones that expanded and contracted after mild COVID-19 were tracked by sequencing TCRalpha and TCRbeta repertoires over time. The cohort comprised two young, previously healthy adult volunteers, one female and one male. The paper as a whole reports these results and caveats: SARS-CoV-2 specificity was not confirmed for the second-wave clones peaking on day 37. Balanced CD4/CD8 phenotypes were observed for clones contracting from day 15 to 85, whereas a bias towards CD4+ was observed for a second wave of clones expanding from day 15 to 37. Only a couple of mild cases were covered by the study, and larger cohorts that include severe cases with pre-infection samples were considered necessary. Contracting CD4+ clones appeared mostly in the CM and EM memory subsets, whereas CD8+ clones were enriched in EMRA. Some responding clones were found in pre-infection memory, which suggests that pre-existing cross-reactive memory T cells took part in the SARS-CoV-2 response.

This clonotype occurred many times. No antigen is known for it. No much larger clone is present one base from it, and per-base qualities are unavailable. PBMCs were isolated by Ficoll-Paque density gradient centrifugation. The instrument was an Illumina NovaSeq 6000. Using 5'RACE with constant-segment primers, TCRalpha and TCRbeta cDNA libraries were constructed, with sample barcodes and unique molecular identifiers added in the process. RNA was extracted from every sample with Trizol reagent. Library amplification was performed in two PCR steps, and a second sample barcode and Illumina TruSeq adapters were introduced in the second step. Libraries were sequenced on an Illumina NovaSeq with 2 x 150 bp paired-end reads. The source study handled its data this way. Reads were demultiplexed and collapsed into UMI-guided consensus sequences with migec v1.2.7. With mixcr v2.1.11, UMI consensuses were aligned to TRA and TRB V and J templates and assembled into clonotypes. A clonotype was counted as expanded or contracted only when both edgeR and NoisET called the clonotype significant, with the noise models trained on biological replicates. For edgeR calls, the thresholds were a false discovery rate-adjusted p below 0.01 and a log2 fold-change of 1. As an exploratory analysis of dynamics, PCA with hierarchical clustering was applied to max-normalized trajectories of the 1000 most abundant clonotypes. Separately sequenced CD4+ and CD8+ repertoires were used to assign the CD4 or CD8 phenotype of responding clones. TCRdb trimmed public reads at Q25 via fastp, called clones via MiXCR and kept in-frame beta chains. CDR3 protein duplicates are merged, each entry listing the most common genes and DNA. What appears here as the V and J calls and clone size reflects TCRdb's work, not the paper's. The sample includes 140,000 to 150,000 distinct CDR3 sequences, with under 25% observed a single time. The ten top clones hold approximately 2.3% of the sample.

Inclusive of the bounding cysteine and phenylalanine, the CDR3 is 14 residues long. Just the 42-base CDR3 DNA is kept, in frame starting at base 1. V lost 8 bases and J lost 6 bases; the stretch between them is 20 bases long. From a lookup of the germline V gene, CDR1 and CDR2 are MNHEY and SVGAGI. The sequence came from an adult woman who had mild COVID-19 (a few samples of this study predate the infection). The sample titles of this study are shuffled in the database, so cell type and time point are left out; the donor was told from shared clones. Sequencing was done on a sample of PBMCs or a T cell subset sorted from them (not recorded which). The rearrangement joined TRBV6-5 to TRBJ2-7; a tentative D call is TRBD1 (6 bases match). The DNA reads as follows: TGTGCCAGCCGGACAGACTATTCTTCTCGCGAGCAGTACTTC. It translates to CASRTDYSSREQYF.